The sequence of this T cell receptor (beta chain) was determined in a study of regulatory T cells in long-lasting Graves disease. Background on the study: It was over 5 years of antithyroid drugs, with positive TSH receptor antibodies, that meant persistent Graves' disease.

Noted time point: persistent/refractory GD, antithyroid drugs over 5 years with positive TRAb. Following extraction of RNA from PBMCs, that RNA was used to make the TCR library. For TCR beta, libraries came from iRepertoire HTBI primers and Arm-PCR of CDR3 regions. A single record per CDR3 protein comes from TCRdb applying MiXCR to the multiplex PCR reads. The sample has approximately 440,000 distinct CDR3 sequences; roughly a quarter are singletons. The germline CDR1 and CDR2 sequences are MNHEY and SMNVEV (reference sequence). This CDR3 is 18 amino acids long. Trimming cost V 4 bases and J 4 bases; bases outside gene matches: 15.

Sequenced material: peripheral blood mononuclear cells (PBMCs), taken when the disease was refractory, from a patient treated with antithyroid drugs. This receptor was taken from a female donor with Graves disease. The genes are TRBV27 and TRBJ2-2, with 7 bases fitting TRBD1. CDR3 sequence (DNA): TGTGCCAGCAGTTATGAAACCCCGGACAGGCCAGGCACCGGGGAGCTGTTTTTT. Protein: CASSYETPDRPGTGELFF.